These T cell receptor beta chains were read from a single sample in a study of T cell responses to AZD1222 COVID-19 vaccine. Produced via immunoSEQ multiplex PCR; TCRdb's table is partial and in-frame only. In the table there are about 89,000 clones, around 89% of which are singletons. Sequences were derived from peripheral blood, sampled 28 days after the second AZD1222 dose. Receptor source: an adult who received the AZD1222 COVID-19 vaccine. Each CDR3 is given with its conserved first and last residue. The D gene is left open where the match is weak. Clone size is not always given. Where it is, it says once, few, many or a class for expanded clones.

j_call clone_size v_call d_call cdr3_aa cdr3_nt
TRBJ2-3 - TRBV7-3 - CASSLAYTDTQYF TGTGCCAGCAGCTTAGCTTACACAGATACGCAGTATTTT
TRBJ1-2 - TRBV5-1 TRBD1 CASSFGDRNYGYTF TGCGCCAGCAGCTTTGGGGACAGAAACTATGGCTACACCTTC
TRBJ1-2 - TRBV6-2/TRBV6-3 - CASSYQGGIYGYTF TGTGCCAGCAGTTATCAAGGGGGGATCTATGGCTACACCTTC
TRBJ2-7 - TRBV7-2 TRBD2 CASSLGASGGIGYEQYF TGTGCCAGCAGCTTAGGGGCTAGCGGGGGGATTGGCTACGAGCAGTACTTC
TRBJ2-1 once TRBV7-9 TRBD1 CASSIGQGLYNEQFF TGTGCCAGCAGCATAGGACAGGGACTCTACAATGAGCAGTTCTTC
TRBJ2-1 - TRBV7-2 TRBD1 CASSRDRGLNEQFF TGTGCCAGCAGCCGGGACAGGGGTCTCAATGAGCAGTTCTTC
TRBJ1-5 - TRBV19 TRBD1 CASSILAGGGQPQHF TGTGCCAGTAGTATTCTGGCAGGGGGAGGTCAGCCCCAGCATTTT
TRBJ1-1 - TRBV4-1 TRBD1 CASSQGRQGNTEAFF TGCGCCAGCAGCCAGGGTCGACAGGGGAACACTGAAGCTTTCTTT
TRBJ2-2 - TRBV24-1 TRBD2 CATSDPLAGAVGELFF TGTGCCACCAGTGACCCCCTAGCGGGGGCTGTCGGGGAGCTGTTTTTT
TRBJ1-2 once TRBV27 TRBD1 CASRPRGDLYGYTF TGTGCCAGCAGACCCAGGGGGGATCTATATGGCTACACCTTC
TRBJ2-7 - TRBV4-3 TRBD2 CASSQEAGLGYYEQYF TGCGCCAGCAGCCAAGAAGCGGGACTAGGATATTACGAGCAGTACTTC